These 26 T cell receptor beta chains came from one sample sequenced in a study of regulatory T cells in long-lasting Graves disease. Time point specified: newly diagnosed GD, antithyroid drugs for less than 3 months. The TCR library used RNA extracted from PBMCs. Arm-PCR of CDR3 regions and iRepertoire HTBI primers were used to build TCR beta libraries. A single record per CDR3 protein comes from TCRdb applying MiXCR to the multiplex PCR reads. Here the sample spans approximately 400,000 distinct CDR3 sequences, 15% being singletons. These data also featured in a second study, about T cells in Graves' hyperthyroidism and ophthalmopathy.

The sequenced sample was peripheral blood mononuclear cells (PBMCs), obtained at new diagnosis, from a patient treated with antithyroid drugs. The receptors here all came from a woman aged 30 to 39 with Graves disease.

This clonotype was seen at least ten times. The chain carries TRBV6-1 and TRBJ1-5, with TRBD1 identical over 7 bases. CDR1 and CDR2 (germline): MNHNS, SASEGT. V shed 8 bases and J 6 bases; nucleotides not matched to a gene: 16. The CDR3 has 16 amino acids. CDR3 region: CASVKGQVIFAQPQHF. CDR3 coding DNA: TGTGCCAGCGTAAAAGGACAGGTTATTTTTGCTCAGCCCCAGCATTTT.

This clonotype appeared many times. This rearrangement joins TRBV2 to TRBJ1-2; a possible D gene is TRBD1 (6 bases). CDR3 length: 15 amino acids. V was shortened by 10 bases and J by 1 base, with 19 bases between the two germline ends. The germline V gene encodes CDR1 SNHLY and CDR2 FYNNEI. The CDR3 DNA reads TGTGCCACCCCTGTATATAGGGGGGATAACTATGGCTACACCTTC. This gives the protein CATPVYRGDNYGYTF.

This clonotype was seen a few times. The chain links TRBV9 to TRBJ2-7; D is ambiguous. V lost 3 bases and J 6 bases, leaving 16 bases between the germline ends. The CDR3 has 14 residues. Looked up from germline, CDR1 is SGDLS and CDR2 is YYNGEE. DNA of the CDR3: TGTGCCAGCAGCGCAGAGGATGGGTGGGGCGAGCAGTACTTC. Translation gives CASSAEDGWGEQYF.

This chain links TRBV19 with TRBJ2-2; TRBD2 aligns across 9 bases. Trimming cost V 5 bases and J 4 bases; bases outside gene matches: 5. The CDR3 is made up of 15 amino acids. The germline gives CDR1 LNHDA, CDR2 SQIVND (reference sequence). The CDR3 DNA reads as TGTGCCAGTAGTCCGAGGCGGGAGGGCACCGGGGAGCTGTTTTTT. Translation gives CASSPRREGTGELFF.

This clonotype showed up many times. The chain carries TRBV3-1 and TRBJ2-1, with D possibly TRBD1 on 5 matching bases. CDR3 length: 15 amino acids. V lost 3 bases, J lost 1 base, and 10 bases lay in between. The germline V gene encodes CDR1 LGHDT and CDR2 YNNKEL (reference sequence). The CDR3 DNA reads TGTGCCAGCAGCCAGCAGGGAATTTCCTACAATGAGCAGTTCTTC. Translating it yields CASSQQGISYNEQFF.

This clonotype was seen ten or more times. The chain recombines TRBV11-3 with TRBJ2-7, with 11 nucleotides matching TRBD2. The junction had 9 bases not matched to a gene; V was cut back by 8 bases and J by 0 bases. CDR3 length: 16 residues. Germline CDR1 SGHNT, CDR2 YENEEA. The CDR3 reads CASGLAGGGLSYEQYF. As DNA, the CDR3 is TGTGCCAGCGGTCTAGCGGGAGGAGGGCTCTCCTACGAGCAGTACTTC.

About this clonotype: This may come from a read error, since a much larger clone is one base off. The chain's CDR3 is CSWDRGSNEQYF. The DNA of the CDR3 is TGCAGCTGGGACAGGGGATCAAATGAGCAGTACTTC. The chain has TRBV20-1 and TRBJ2-7; 10 bases match TRBD1. The length of the CDR3 is 12 residues. The germline V gene has CDR1 DFQATT and CDR2 SNEGSKA (reference sequence).

A word on this clonotype: One end of the junction fails to match germline, which may point to a read error. The J gene is TRBJ2-7, the V gene TRBV30; tentatively, D is TRBD2 (6 bases). Germline-derived CDR1 and CDR2 are GTSNPN and SVGIG (reference sequence). This CDR3 is built from 13 residues. The CDR3 DNA reads as TGCGCCAGCAGCCGGCCGGGGGCCTACGAGCAGTACTTC. The encoded protein is CASSRPGAYEQYF.

This clonotype was observed a few times. The V and J genes are TRBV5-1 and TRBJ2-2, with 9 bases fitting TRBD2. Germline values: CDR1 SGHRS, CDR2 YFSETQ. The CDR3 totals 16 residues. The junction had 8 bases not matched to a gene; V was cut back by 1 base and J by 7 bases. The CDR3 region has the DNA TGCGCCAGCAGCTTGTGGTCTAGCGGGACGGTCGGGGAGCTGTTTTTT. Encoded protein: CASSLWSSGTVGELFF. The whole variable domain, remainder taken from reference TRBV5-1 and TRBJ2-2, is KAGVTQTPRYLIKTRGQQVTLSCSPISGHRSVSWYQQTPGQGLQFLFEYFSETQRNKGNFPGRFSGRQFSNSRSEMNVSTLELGDSALYLCASSLWSSGTVGELFFGEGSRLTVL.

The chain carries TRBV9 and TRBJ1-5; no clear D. Trimming cost V 3 bases and J 4 bases, with 8 bases left between them. CDR1 SGDLS and CDR2 YYNGEE come from the germline V gene. This CDR3 is 13 amino acids long. The CDR3 coding sequence is TGTGCCAGCAGCGGGCCAGGTAATCAGCCCCAGCATTTT. Translating gives CASSGPGNQPQHF.

This rearrangement joins TRBV19 to TRBJ1-1, with D tentatively TRBD1 (6 bases). Trimming shortened V by 3 bases and J by 0 bases, and 11 bases separated the two germline ends. The CDR3 totals 15 residues. Germline loops: CDR1 LNHDA, CDR2 SQIVND (reference sequence). CDR3 sequence: CASSMGGAMNTEAFF. The DNA of the CDR3 is TGTGCCAGTAGTATGGGGGGGGCCATGAACACTGAAGCTTTCTTT.

This clonotype was seen at least ten times. The gene calls are TRBV5-1 and TRBJ2-7; TRBD2 matches at 12 bases. The CDR3 covers 17 residues. V shed 0 bases, J shed 0 bases, and the junction held 4 bases outside the gene matches. CDR1 and CDR2 (germline): SGHRS, YFSETQ. CDR3 sequence: CASSLGLAGATSYEQYF. CDR3 nucleotide sequence: TGCGCCAGCAGCTTGGGACTAGCGGGAGCTACCTCCTACGAGCAGTACTTC.

This clonotype was counted ten times or more. V usage is TRBV2 and J usage is TRBJ1-1; 8 positions agree with TRBD1. The CDR3 is 13 amino acids. From germline, CDR1 is SNHLY and CDR2 FYNNEI. J lost 1 base, V lost 8 bases, and 3 bases had no gene match. CDR3 region: CASGGTGNTEAFF. The DNA of the CDR3 is TGTGCCAGCGGGGGGACAGGGAACACTGAAGCTTTCTTT. Variable domain in full (rest from reference TRBV2 and TRBJ1-1): EPEVTQTPSHQVTQMGQEVILRCVPISNHLYFYWYRQILGQKVEFLVSFYNNEISEKSEIFDDQFSVERPDGSNFTLKIRSTKLEDSAMYFCASGGTGNTEAFFGQGTRLTVV.

The chain recombines TRBV10-2 with TRBJ1-3, with 7 bases aligning to TRBD1. V gave up 8 bases and J gave up 0 bases; unmatched junction bases: 7. This CDR3 is 15 amino acids long. From germline, CDR1 is WSHSY and CDR2 SAAADI. CDR3 DNA sequence: TGCGCCAGCCGCGGGACAGCCAGCTCTGGAAACACCATATATTTT. Protein sequence: CASRGTASSGNTIYF.

This clonotype was detected many times. V is TRBV7-9 and J is TRBJ2-7; 8 bases agree with TRBD2. CDR1 is SEHNR and CDR2 is FQNEAQ in the germline V gene (reference sequence). J lost 2 bases, V lost 1 base, and 4 bases had no gene match. The CDR3 spans 15 residues. CDR3 in amino acids: CASSLVAGQAYEQYF. The CDR3 bases are TGTGCCAGCAGCTTAGTAGCGGGACAAGCCTACGAGCAGTACTTC.

This clonotype was seen at least ten times. This chain joins TRBV28 and TRBJ1-2; D is possibly TRBD1 (6 bases). The V gene lost 8 bases and the J gene lost 6 bases, with 25 bases spanning the gap. Germline V gives CDR1 MDHEN, CDR2 SYDVKM. The CDR3 totals 16 residues. The CDR3 loop is CASVPRTVLVGNGYTF. The CDR3 DNA sequence: TGTGCCAGCGTACCTCGGACAGTTTTGGTTGGAAATGGCTACACCTTC.

In this sample, this clonotype turned up a few times. This chain uses TRBV6-1 with TRBJ2-2, with D possibly matching TRBD2 (6 bases). Per germline, CDR1 MNHNS and CDR2 SASEGT. The V gene lost 6 bases and the J gene lost 4 bases, with 9 bases spanning the gap. This CDR3 region has 13 residues. The CDR3 sequence is CASSGDFTGELFF. CDR3 nucleotides: TGTGCCAGCAGCGGGGACTTCACCGGGGAGCTGTTTTTT.

This clonotype was counted a few times. J is TRBJ1-5 and V is TRBV30; 8 bases are shared with TRBD1. J gave up 6 bases and V 2 bases, and 6 bases lay outside the gene matches. The CDR3 spans 14 residues. Looked up from germline, CDR1 is GTSNPN and CDR2 is SVGIG (reference sequence). CDR3 DNA: TGTGCCTGGAGTTCAGGACAGGGCATTCAGCCCCAGCATTTT. Translated, it gives CAWSSGQGIQPQHF.

This clonotype was observed once. This chain links TRBV13 with TRBJ2-1, with 9 bases fitting TRBD2. The junction had 6 bases not matched to a gene; V was cut back by 7 bases and J by 2 bases. CDR3 length: 15 amino acids. In germline, CDR1 is PRHDT, CDR2 FYEKMQ (reference sequence). The CDR3 DNA follows: TGTGCCAGCACCCTTGGACTAGCGACCTACAATGAGCAGTTCTTC. The encoded protein is CASTLGLATYNEQFF. The complete variable domain, with remaining parts taken from reference TRBV13 and TRBJ2-1, reads AAGVIQSPRHLIKEKRETATLKCYPIPRHDTVYWYQQGPGQDPQFLISFYEKMQSDKGSIPDRFSAQQFSDYHSELNMSSLELGDSALYFCASTLGLATYNEQFFGPGTRLTVL.

Only a few counts were recorded for this clonotype. The chain combines TRBV19 with TRBJ1-6; TRBD1 agrees at 8 bases. This CDR3 is 14 amino acids long. Per the germline V gene, CDR1 is LNHDA and CDR2 is SQIVND (reference sequence). V trimming: 5 bases; J trimming: 7 bases; junction bases outside the gene matches: 4. The CDR3 bases are TGTGCCAGTAGTGTCGGGACAGGAAATTCACCCCTCCACTTT. Amino acid sequence: CASSVGTGNSPLHF.

With regard to this clonotype: A single base separates this from a much larger clone, so it may be a read error. The rearrangement links TRBV20-1 to TRBJ2-1, with 8 bases fitting TRBD2. The germline V gene encodes CDR1 DFQATT and CDR2 SNEGSKA (reference sequence). CDR3 length: 13 amino acids. The J segment lost 6 bases and the V segment lost 4 bases, leaving 5 bases of the junction unmatched. The CDR3 bases are TGCAGTGCTATGGCTAGCGGGCGCAATGAGCAGTTCTTC. It specifies CSAMASGRNEQFF.

This clonotype turned up a few times. The CDR3 loop is CASSLIRGTGNYGYTF. In DNA form, the CDR3 reads TGTGCCAGCAGCTTAATTCGGGGGACGGGCAACTATGGCTACACCTTC. The chain is built from TRBV7-8 and TRBJ1-2; TRBD1 is a possible D gene (5 bases). V lost 2 bases, J lost 2 bases, and 15 bases lay in between. Germline CDR1 and CDR2: SGHVS and FQNEAQ. The CDR3 loop spans 16 amino acids.

The sample holds many counts of this clonotype. CDR3: CASSPTTSSGNTIYF. The DNA of the CDR3 is TGTGCCAGCAGTCCGACAACATCCTCTGGAAACACCATATATTTT. V usage is TRBV28 and J usage is TRBJ1-3; D unresolved. Germline CDR1 reads MDHEN; CDR2 reads SYDVKM. Trimming took 5 bases from V and 0 from J, leaving 11 bases between them. The CDR3 sequence is 15 residues long.

This clonotype has a count of ten or more. The rearrangement uses TRBV28 and TRBJ2-1; TRBD1 matches 8 bases. CDR3 length equals 16 residues. CDR1 MDHEN and CDR2 SYDVKM come from the germline V gene. V lost 4 bases, J lost 5 bases, and 10 bases stayed unmatched. The CDR3 sequence is CASSWRTGMLDNEQFF. The CDR3 region has the DNA TGTGCCAGCAGTTGGAGGACAGGGATGCTCGACAATGAGCAGTTCTTC.

The chain links TRBV29-1 to TRBJ2-3, with TRBD2 identical over 12 bases. Germline V CDR1 and CDR2: SQVTM, ANQGSEA. V lost 4 bases, J lost 11 bases, and 10 bases stayed unmatched. The CDR3 spans 14 residues. The CDR3 sequence is CSVVRLAGGPRQYF. The DNA for the CDR3 is TGCAGCGTTGTTAGGCTAGCGGGAGGGCCGAGGCAGTATTTT.

Ten or more counts support this clonotype. V and J are TRBV3-1 and TRBJ1-4, with unresolved D. This CDR3 spans 15 amino acids. V was clipped by 0 bases and J by 7 bases, with 12 bases between them. The germline V gene has CDR1 LGHDT and CDR2 YNNKEL (reference sequence). The CDR3 nucleotides are TGTGCCAGCAGCCAAGAAGCACGTCCCGGTGAAAAACTGTTTTTT. Translating it yields CASSQEARPGEKLFF.